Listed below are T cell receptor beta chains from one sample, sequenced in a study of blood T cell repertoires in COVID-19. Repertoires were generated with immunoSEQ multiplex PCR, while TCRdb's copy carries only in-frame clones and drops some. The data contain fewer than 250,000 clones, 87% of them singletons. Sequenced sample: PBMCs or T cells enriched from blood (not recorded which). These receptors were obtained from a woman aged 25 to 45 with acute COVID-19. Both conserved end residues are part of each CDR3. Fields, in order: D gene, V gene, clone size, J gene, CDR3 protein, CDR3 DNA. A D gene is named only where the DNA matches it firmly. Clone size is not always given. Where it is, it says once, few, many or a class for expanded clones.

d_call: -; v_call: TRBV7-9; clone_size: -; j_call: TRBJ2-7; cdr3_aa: CASSSISTGYEQYF; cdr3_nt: TGTGCCAGCAGCTCTATCTCCACGGGGTACGAGCAGTACTTC
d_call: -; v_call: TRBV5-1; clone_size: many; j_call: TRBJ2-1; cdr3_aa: CASSLEITGNEQFF; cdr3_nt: TGCGCCAGCAGCTTGGAGATTACGGGAAATGAGCAGTTCTTC
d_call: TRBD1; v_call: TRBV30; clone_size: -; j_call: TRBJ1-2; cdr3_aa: CAWRTGVANYGYTF; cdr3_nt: TGTGCCTGGAGAACAGGGGTGGCTAACTATGGCTACACCTTC
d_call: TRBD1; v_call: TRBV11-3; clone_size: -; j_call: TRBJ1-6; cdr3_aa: CASSLLQGSPLHF; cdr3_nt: TGTGCCAGCAGTCTTTTACAGGGGTCACCCCTCCACTTT
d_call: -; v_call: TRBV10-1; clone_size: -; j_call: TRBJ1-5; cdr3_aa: CASSAGRVNQPQHF; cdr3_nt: TGCGCCAGCAGTGCCGGGAGAGTTAATCAGCCCCAGCATTTT
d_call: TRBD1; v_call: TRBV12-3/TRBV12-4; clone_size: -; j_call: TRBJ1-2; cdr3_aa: CASTKDRVYGYTF; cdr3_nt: TGTGCCAGCACCAAGGACAGGGTTTATGGCTACACCTTC
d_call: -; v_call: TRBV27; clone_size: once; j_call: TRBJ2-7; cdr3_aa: CASSLSQAYEQYF; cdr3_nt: TGTGCCAGCAGTTTATCACAGGCCTACGAGCAGTACTTC
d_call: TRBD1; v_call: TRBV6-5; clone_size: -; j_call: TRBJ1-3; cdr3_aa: CASQGTAGNTIYF; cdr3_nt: TGTGCCAGCCAGGGGACAGCAGGAAACACCATATATTTT
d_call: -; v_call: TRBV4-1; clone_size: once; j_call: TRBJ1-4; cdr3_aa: CASSRRTVTNEKLFF; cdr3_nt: TGCGCCAGCAGCCGACGGACAGTTACTAATGAAAAACTGTTTTTT
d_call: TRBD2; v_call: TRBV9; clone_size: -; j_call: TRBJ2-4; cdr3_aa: CASGPTSEVFIQYF; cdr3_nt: TGTGCCAGCGGTCCGACTAGCGAGGTTTTCATTCAGTACTTC
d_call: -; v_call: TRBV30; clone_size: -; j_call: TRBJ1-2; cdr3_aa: CAWSPQDGAYGYTF; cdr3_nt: TGTGCCTGGAGTCCCCAGGATGGGGCCTATGGCTACACCTTC
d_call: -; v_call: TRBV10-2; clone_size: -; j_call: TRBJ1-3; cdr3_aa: CASSPQGYSGNTIYF; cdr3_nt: TGCGCCAGCAGCCCACAGGGATACTCTGGAAACACCATATATTTT
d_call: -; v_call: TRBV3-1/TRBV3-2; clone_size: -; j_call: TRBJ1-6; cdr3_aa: CASSQYAAASSYNSPLHF; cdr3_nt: TGTGCCAGCAGCCAATATGCGGCGGCGAGCTCCTATAATTCACCCCTCCACTTT
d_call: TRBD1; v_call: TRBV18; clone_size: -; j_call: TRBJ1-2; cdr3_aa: CASSPGSLGQGEYGYTF; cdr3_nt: TGTGCCAGCTCACCAGGATCCCTGGGACAGGGGGAATATGGCTACACCTTC
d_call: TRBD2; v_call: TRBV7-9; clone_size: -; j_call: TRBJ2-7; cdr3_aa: CASSLGAGDAYEQYF; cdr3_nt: TGTGCCAGCAGCTTAGGTGCGGGGGACGCCTACGAGCAGTACTTC
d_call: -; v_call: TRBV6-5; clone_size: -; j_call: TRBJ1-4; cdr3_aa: CASKHNRDANEKLFF; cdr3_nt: TGTGCCAGCAAACACAACAGGGACGCTAATGAAAAACTGTTTTTT
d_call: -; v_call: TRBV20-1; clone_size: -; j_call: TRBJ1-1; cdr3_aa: CSARQGREAFF; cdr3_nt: TGCAGTGCTAGACAGGGAAGAGAAGCTTTCTTT
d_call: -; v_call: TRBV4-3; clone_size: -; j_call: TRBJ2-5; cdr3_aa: CASSQDLARGGGETQYF; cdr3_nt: TGCGCCAGCAGCCAAGATCTAGCTAGAGGGGGAGGGGAGACCCAGTACTTC
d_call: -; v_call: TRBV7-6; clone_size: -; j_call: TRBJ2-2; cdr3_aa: CASSLERGGTGELFF; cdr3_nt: TGTGCCAGCAGCTTAGAAAGGGGGGGCACCGGGGAGCTGTTTTTT
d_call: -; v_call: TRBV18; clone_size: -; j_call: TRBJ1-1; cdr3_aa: CASSPAGYRVGLNTEAFF; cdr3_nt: TGTGCCAGCTCACCAGCGGGGTACCGGGTCGGCCTGAACACTGAAGCTTTCTTT
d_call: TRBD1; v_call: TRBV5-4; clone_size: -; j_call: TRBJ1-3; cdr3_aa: CASSSDRASGNTIYF; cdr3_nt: TGTGCCAGCAGCTCGGACAGGGCCTCTGGAAACACCATATATTTT
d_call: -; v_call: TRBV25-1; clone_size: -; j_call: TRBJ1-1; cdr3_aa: CASSAGANTEAFF; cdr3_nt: TGTGCCAGCAGTGCAGGGGCGAACACTGAAGCTTTCTTT
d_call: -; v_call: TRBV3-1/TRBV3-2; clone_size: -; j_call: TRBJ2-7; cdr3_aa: CASSQDPGQFYEQYF; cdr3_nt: TGTGCCAGCAGCCAAGATCCGGGACAATTCTACGAGCAGTACTTC
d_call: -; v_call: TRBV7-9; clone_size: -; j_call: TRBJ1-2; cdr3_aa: CASSLGQYGYTF; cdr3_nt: TGTGCCAGCAGCTTAGGGCAGTATGGCTACACCTTC
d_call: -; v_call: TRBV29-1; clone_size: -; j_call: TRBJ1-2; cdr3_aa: CSVLLRTSDGYTF; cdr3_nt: TGCAGCGTTTTGCTCAGGACAAGCGATGGCTACACCTTC
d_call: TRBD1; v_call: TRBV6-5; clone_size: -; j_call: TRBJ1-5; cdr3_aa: CASRPYRGSNQPQHF; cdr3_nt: TGTGCCAGCAGACCCTACAGGGGCAGCAATCAGCCCCAGCATTTT